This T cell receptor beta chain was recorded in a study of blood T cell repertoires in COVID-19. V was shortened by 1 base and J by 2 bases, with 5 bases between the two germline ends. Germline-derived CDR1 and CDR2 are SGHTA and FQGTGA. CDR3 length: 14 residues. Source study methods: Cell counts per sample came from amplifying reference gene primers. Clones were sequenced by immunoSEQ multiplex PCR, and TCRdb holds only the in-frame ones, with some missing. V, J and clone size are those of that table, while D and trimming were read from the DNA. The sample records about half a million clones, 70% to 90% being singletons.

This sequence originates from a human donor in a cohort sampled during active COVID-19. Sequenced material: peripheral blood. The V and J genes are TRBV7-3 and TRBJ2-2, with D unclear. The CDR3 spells CASSLISNTGELFF. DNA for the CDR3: TGTGCCAGCAGCTTAATCAGTAACACCGGGGAGCTGTTTTTT.